The sequence of this T cell receptor (beta chain) was determined in a study of Ad26.COV2.S vaccination and SARS-CoV-2 variants. The trim removed 6 bases at V and 9 bases at J, leaving 5 bases unmatched. Per germline, CDR1 MDHEN and CDR2 SYDVKM. This CDR3 is built from 12 residues. Some clones are missing from TCRdb's copy, which holds only in-frame ones; the method was immunoSEQ multiplex PCR. The table has under 150,000 clones, approximately 90% seen once. The sequence derives from a human donor who had recovered from COVID-19. The V and J genes are TRBV28 and TRBJ1-5; 7 bases fit TRBD1. The sequencing used peripheral blood, collected after recovery from COVID-19. CDR3 DNA sequence: TGTGCCAGCAGCCCCAGGGGGTGGCCCCAGCATTTT. This encodes CASSPRGWPQHF.